The T cell receptor beta chain described here comes from a study of Ad26.COV2.S vaccination and SARS-CoV-2 variants. This table comes from immunoSEQ multiplex PCR, and its TCRdb copy is limited to in-frame clones, with some not included. Among 350,000 to 450,000 clones listed, 87% were seen once. The CDR3 has 13 amino acids. V was pared by 2 bases and J by 0 bases, with 4 bases between. Concerning this clone: Different DNA sequences within this sample yield the same CDR3.

Treatment denoted: roughly 19 received Ad26.COV2.S at low or high dose, single or two shots; about 5 received placebo; per-sample allocation not given. Specimens were obtained on day 63 following the first vaccine or placebo injection. Wuhan-strain SARS-CoV-2 spike was expressed by the Ad26 vector that made up the vaccine. This clonotype originated in a person between 18 and 60 years old who received the Ad26.COV2.S COVID-19 vaccine or a placebo. The chain employs TRBV12-3 or TRBV12-4 and TRBJ1-1, with D uncertain. Sequenced here: peripheral blood, sampled in a trial of Ad26.COV2.S vaccine versus placebo. The CDR3 sequence is CASSLSLNTEAFF. In DNA form, the CDR3 reads TGTGCCAGCAGTTTATCTCTGAACACTGAAGCTTTCTTT.